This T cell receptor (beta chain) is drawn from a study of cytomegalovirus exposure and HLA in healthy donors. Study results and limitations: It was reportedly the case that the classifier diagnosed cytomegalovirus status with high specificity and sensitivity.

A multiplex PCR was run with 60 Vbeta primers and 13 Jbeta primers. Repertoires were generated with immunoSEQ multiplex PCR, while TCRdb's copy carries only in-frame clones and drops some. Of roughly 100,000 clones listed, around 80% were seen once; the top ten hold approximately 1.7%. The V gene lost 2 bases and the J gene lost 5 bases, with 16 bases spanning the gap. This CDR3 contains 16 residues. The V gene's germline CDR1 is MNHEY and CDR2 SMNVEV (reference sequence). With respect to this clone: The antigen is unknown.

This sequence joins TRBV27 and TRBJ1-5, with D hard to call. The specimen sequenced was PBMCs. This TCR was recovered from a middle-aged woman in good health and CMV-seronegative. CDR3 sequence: CASSLSLRVSDQPQHF. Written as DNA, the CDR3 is TGTGCCAGCAGTTTAAGCCTCCGGGTTTCAGATCAGCCCCAGCATTTT.